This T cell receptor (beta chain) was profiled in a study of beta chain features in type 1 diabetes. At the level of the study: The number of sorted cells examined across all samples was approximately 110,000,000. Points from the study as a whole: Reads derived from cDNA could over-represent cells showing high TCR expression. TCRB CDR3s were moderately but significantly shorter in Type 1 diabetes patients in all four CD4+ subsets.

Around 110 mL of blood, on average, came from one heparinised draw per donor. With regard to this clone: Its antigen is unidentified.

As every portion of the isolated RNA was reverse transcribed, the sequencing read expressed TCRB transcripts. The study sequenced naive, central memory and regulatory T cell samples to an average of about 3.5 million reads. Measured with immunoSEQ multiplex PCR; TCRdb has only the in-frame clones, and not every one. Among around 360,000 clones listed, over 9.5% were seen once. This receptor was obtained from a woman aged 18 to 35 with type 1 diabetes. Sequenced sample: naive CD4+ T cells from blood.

This chain's CDR3 is CASSDIIASWDQPQHF. The CDR3 nucleotides read TGTGCCAGCAGTGACATTATAGCTTCGTGGGATCAGCCCCAGCATTTT. The chain is built from TRBV2 and TRBJ1-5; D uncertain. With 3 bases removed from V and 5 bases from J, the gap between germline ends came to 17 bases. Germline assignment: CDR1 SNHLY and CDR2 FYNNEI. The CDR3 covers 16 residues.